A selection of T cell receptor beta chains follows, all from one sample in a study of beta chain features in type 1 diabetes. The table came from immunoSEQ multiplex PCR; TCRdb's copy has only in-frame clones and leaves some out. In the table there are 300,000 to 350,000 clones, 12% to 15% of which are singletons. The source material was central memory CD4+ T cells from blood. These receptors were obtained from a man aged 30-40 years in good health. The conserved cysteine and the conserved F or W are not part of the CDR3 here. A D gene is named only where the DNA matches it firmly. Clone size, where shown, is once, few, many, or a class for clones that have expanded.

D,V,size,J,CDR3
TRBD1,TRBV4-3,NA,TRBJ1-2,ASSQESTGGATSLGYT
NA,TRBV2,NA,TRBJ2-5,ASSVRPPGAQY
NA,TRBV5-1,NA,NA,ASSLPSNYEQY
NA,TRBV9,few,TRBJ2-6,ASSPDIFSGANVLT
TRBD2,TRBV7-2,NA,TRBJ2-1,ASSLTSGGIYEQF
TRBD1,TRBV28,NA,TRBJ2-7,ASGTGGNEQY
NA,TRBV30,few,TRBJ2-5,AWSGGLQETQY
TRBD1,TRBV7-9,NA,TRBJ1-2,ASSLFGGGNDYT
TRBD2,TRBV7-6,few,TRBJ2-3,ASSSPSGTTTDTQY
NA,TRBV7-8,NA,TRBJ1-4,ASSLRQFTTNEKLF
TRBD1,TRBV6-1,few,TRBJ1-6,ANWWTGIRPLH
TRBD1,TRBV5-1,few,TRBJ1-5,ASSLEGGQLNQPQH
TRBD2,TRBV5-4,many,TRBJ2-3,ASSPLGRAKVDTQY
NA,TRBV7-3,many,TRBJ2-1,ASSPGGRTGYNEQF
NA,TRBV4-1,few,TRBJ1-2,ASSQDLPTTARNYGYT
TRBD2,TRBV5-4,few,TRBJ2-5,ASSLDGRASGETQY
TRBD2,TRBV5-4,few,TRBJ2-3,ASSPLAGQLADTQY
NA,TRBV5-4,NA,TRBJ1-6,ASSLQAGFNSPLH